This T cell receptor (beta chain) was retrieved from a study of T cells after yellow fever vaccination. General study findings and limits: A small share of clonotypes appeared in both CD4 and CD8 compartments.

Germline V gene data show CDR1 as MNHEY and CDR2 as SVGAGI. This CDR3 is 17 amino acids long. Trimming removed 6 bases from V and 3 bases from J; junction bases left unmatched: 14. This clonotype was picked up a small number of times. The antigen is not known. 5'RACE template switching added a universal primer site and UMIs to TCR cDNA. Via MiXCR, TCRdb re-called the 5' RACE reads, giving one row per CDR3 protein. Here the sample spans hundreds of thousands of distinct CDR3 sequences, around a sixth being singletons. The chain couples TRBV6-5 to TRBJ1-1; TRBD1 matches 9 bases. The source material was PBMCs, sampled before the yellow fever booster vaccination. This TCR came from a man younger than 35 who received the YFV17D yellow fever vaccine. Here the CDR3 DNA reads TGTGCCAGCAGGAAGGGGACAGGGCCAACTTCGTACACTGAAGCTTTCTTT. Its protein product is CASRKGTGPTSYTEAFF.